The source of this TCR beta chain is a study of blood T cell repertoires in COVID-19 (dated by TCRdb to 2020 to 2021). For the wider study: Samples covering the acute and convalescent phases of COVID-19 were provided by collaborators in the United States, Italy and Spain. A de-identified subject ID, COVID-19 status, age in years and sex were almost always included in the sample metadata. The dataset comprised deeply sampled blood TCRbeta repertoires from subjects exposed to, actively infected with, or recovered from COVID-19. Where available, HLA class I and class II types were taken from metadata supplied by the sample provider and were not determined by assay-based typing. Samples came from the ongoing ImmuneRACE study (first 160 participants) plus 1,254 subjects from 6 global collaborators. The material from the prospective study consisted of cDNA or gDNA derived from T cells, B-cell-depleted T cells, or PBMCs. The repertoires were released in a freely available public database intended as a resource for research on the immune response to SARS-CoV-2. Beyond this particular receptor, the publication reports: The amount of clinical and demographic metadata varied by source and participant and was provided uncurated.

Samples from volunteer blood donors who had recovered from COVID-19 were contributed by a second Seattle source. Whole blood was collected in K2EDTA tubes by collaborating institutions according to the institutions' own protocols. For TCRbeta analysis, collaborator samples were shipped as frozen whole blood, as isolated PBMCs, or as DNA extracted from either sample type. The immunoSEQ Assay, a bias-controlled multiplex PCR, was used to amplify TCRbeta CDR3 regions from genomic DNA. For the original study's pipeline: The number of nucleated cells in each sample was estimated by amplification of reference gene primers within the assay. To quantify the absolute abundance of each unique TCRbeta CDR3 rearrangement, sequence reads were collapsed and filtered. For each sample, productive Simpson clonality was calculated as the square root of Simpson's diversity index over productive rearrangements. TCRdb holds this immuneACCESS table with in-frame rearrangements only. Some clones are missing; in checked studies, unresolved V genes explain under half, and the rest has no known cause. For V, J and clone size, that table is used; D and trimming come from the DNA. The sample table contains fewer than 300,000 clones; only one count was recorded for about 83% of them. The biggest ten clones account for 7.5% to 10% of the sample.

According to the germline V gene, CDR1 reads SGDLS and CDR2 reads YYNGEE. CDR3 length: 15 amino acids, cysteine to phenylalanine. This entry keeps only the CDR3 DNA: 45 bases, framed from base 1. A distance of 14 bases separates the germline ends of V and J, which lose 2 bases and 2 bases respectively. With regard to this clone: Its antigen is currently not known. The sample holds no much larger clone one base away, and base qualities are not on file.

The rearrangement combines TRBV9 with TRBJ2-7; tentative D gene TRBD2, with 6 bases matching. Material: peripheral blood. This TCR derives from a woman aged 45-59 years who had recovered from COVID-19. The nucleotide sequence is TGTGCCAGCAGCGTCAGCGCTAGCGAGGCCTACGAGCAGTACTTC. This encodes CASSVSASEAYEQYF. Reference TRBV9 and TRBJ2-7 genes cover what lies past the CDR3, so the full variable domain is DSGVTQTPKHLITATGQRVTLRCSPRSGDLSVYWYQQSLDQGLQFLIQYYNGEERAKGNILERFSAQQFPDLHSELNLSSLELGDSALYFCASSVSASEAYEQYFGPGTRLTVT.